This T cell receptor (beta chain) derives from a study of T cells after yellow fever vaccination (dated by TCRdb to 2018 to 2020). With regard to the full study: Libraries from fractions with low cell numbers were prepared with the SMART-Seq v4 Ultra Low Input RNA kit. Two healthy male donors, one aged 18 to 30 and one aged 30 to 40 years, made up the cohort. Blood samples were taken at several timepoints before and after primary and secondary immunization, and bulk PBMC replicates and cell subsets were isolated. Bulk TCR alpha and beta repertoires were sequenced longitudinally to track T-cell clones before and after primary and booster YFV17D yellow fever vaccination. Broader findings and caveats from the paper: A small share of clonotypes occurred in both CD4 and CD8 compartments, likely arising from convergent recombination. FACS-sorted repertoires could contain abundant contaminating clonotypes from the bulk population, so computational filtering was required. The study included only a couple of donors, which limits how far the findings can be generalized. The secondary T-cell response was weaker than the primary response but faster, peaking on day 5 instead of day 15. Most clones expanded after primary vaccination (96% of CD4 and roughly 90% of CD8) were re-detected after the booster, suggesting that broad memory maintenance occurred.

TCR cDNA was made using 5'RACE template switching, a step that added a universal primer site and unique molecular identifiers. cDNA synthesis was primed from both the TCR alpha and TCR beta constant segments. Two PCR steps were used to amplify libraries, with sample barcodes and sequencing adapters being added in the second step. Sequencing of libraries was done on Illumina HiSeq 2500 (2x100 bp) or NovaSeq (2x150 bp). The paper's data handling went like this. Demultiplexing of reads and collapsing into UMI consensus sequences were performed with MIGEC, and V(D)J alignment was carried out with MiXCR. Using edgeR on replicate PBMC samples, clonotypes were called vaccine-responding if FDR was below 0.01 and the log2 fold change was above 5 up to day 15. CD4 or CD8 identity was assigned to each bulk clonotype according to whether the clonotype was present at higher abundance in the sequenced CD4 repertoire or the sequenced CD8 repertoire. In TCRdb, the public reads were trimmed at Q25 with fastp and aligned with MiXCR, with productive beta chains retained. Rows matching on CDR3 protein sequence are summarized as one entry with the most common DNA and genes. These V and J calls are TCRdb output, not the study's own analysis. The sample data list a few hundred thousand distinct CDR3 sequences, and roughly 8.3% of these were observed just once. The ten largest make up 15% to 20% of the sample.

A note on this clonotype: No cognate antigen has been identified for it. No much larger clonotype is one base removed from it; base qualities were not supplied.

In the germline V gene (reference sequence), CDR1 corresponds to MNHEY and CDR2 to SMNVEV. V loses 7 bases at its end and J loses 2 bases; junction bases beyond the gene matches: 5. The CDR3, from cysteine to phenylalanine, totals 14 residues. Here the CDR3 DNA is all that survives: 42 bases in frame from base 1. The label giving this sample's treatment or condition can be read as: live attenuated yellow fever vaccine strain. At each blood-draw timepoint, two biological replicates of bulk PBMCs were collected. PBMCs were isolated from peripheral blood using a standard Ficoll-Paque protocol. RNA was extracted with TriZol from bulk PBMCs, CD4 and CD8 fractions, and dextramer-positive and dextramer-negative fractions.

The input for sequencing was PBMCs, taken roughly seven weeks after the first yellow fever vaccination. The rearrangement joined TRBV27 to TRBJ2-3; 8 bases in the middle match TRBD2. The source is a young man who received the YFV17D yellow fever vaccine. This receptor has the CDR3 CASKTRGVTDTQYF. DNA sequence: TGTGCCAGCAAGACGCGGGGGGTCACAGATACGCAGTATTTT.